This TCR beta chain originates from a study of T-cell reconstitution after alpha-beta-depleted transplantation in children. General study findings and limits: Fresh T-cell production supplied most of the T-cell counts and diversity seen one year after transplant.

A TCRbeta library incorporating unique molecular identifiers was prepared. TCRdb re-called the PCR reads with MiXCR, one entry per CDR3 protein. This sample has around 670,000 distinct CDR3 sequences, with over 10% found just once. CDR3 length: 12 residues. Germline V gives CDR1 SGDLS, CDR2 YYNGEE. Between the trimmed V and J ends, which lost 3 bases and 11 bases, there was a span of 12 bases. This clonotype was seen ten or more times. As yet, its antigen is unknown. The chain has TRBV9 and TRBJ2-1; TRBD1 might be the D (5 bases). The source material was PBMCs, sampled before TCRalphabeta/CD19-depleted stem cell transplant. The TCR comes from a girl under 10 years old with congenital amegakaryocytic thrombocytopenia, due to receive a stem cell transplant. CDR3 nucleotides: TGTGCCAGCAGCGCCGACAGCGAACAGCAGTTCTTC. Translated, it gives CASSADSEQQFF.